This T cell receptor beta chain was sequenced in a study of T cells in Graves' hyperthyroidism and ophthalmopathy. Looking at the study overall: The authors collected peripheral blood at initial diagnosis, before any treatment. General observations from the study: Model output signaled ophthalmopathy a median approximately 6 months ahead of onset.

From germline, CDR1 is LNHDA and CDR2 SQIVND (reference sequence). V lost 4 bases to trimming and J lost 0 bases; unmatched junction nucleotides: 7. This CDR3 comprises 16 residues. TCR beta CDR3 sequences were amplified from RNA transcripts. First-round RT-PCR of the TCR CDR3 relied on the HTBI primer set. TCRdb ran MiXCR on the multiplex PCR reads and lists one entry per CDR3 protein. The sample consists of hundreds of thousands of distinct CDR3 sequences, 20% to 25% of them appearing once. Investigators excluded patients with uncontrolled infection, other autoimmune disease, pregnancy or lactation. Under 12 ml fresh peripheral blood yielded the PBMCs. This clonotype turned up a few times. Its cognate antigen is unknown.

The genes are TRBV19 and TRBJ2-7; 9 positions agree with TRBD2. Sequencing input: blood. The sequence was obtained from a man aged 25-45 years with Graves' ophthalmopathy. CDR3 residues: CASSSAGTSSSYEQYF. Here the CDR3 DNA reads TGTGCCAGTAGTAGCGCCGGGACTAGCTCCTCCTACGAGCAGTACTTC.